This TCR beta chain was retrieved from a study of T-cell reconstitution after alpha-beta-depleted transplantation in children. Trimming removed 3 bases at V and 5 bases at J, with 13 bases between. The CDR3 contains 13 residues. Germline V gene data show CDR1 as DFQATT and CDR2 as SNEGSKA (reference sequence). Overall study results and limits: Surviving recipient T cells and thymic progenitors underlay high day-60 TCRbeta diversity in some patients.

A note on this clonotype: Its cognate antigen is unknown.

Construction of the TCRbeta library involved unique molecular identifiers. From the PCR reads, TCRdb called clonotypes with MiXCR, one entry per CDR3 protein. The data hold 670,000 or so distinct CDR3 sequences, with about 12% observed a single time. This sequence originates from a girl aged 2 to 10 with congenital amegakaryocytic thrombocytopenia, due to receive a stem cell transplant. The chain links TRBV20-1 to TRBJ2-5; TRBD2 is a possible D gene (5 bases). This sample comprised PBMCs, obtained before TCRalphabeta/CD19-depleted stem cell transplant. CDR3 region: CSASSSRGETQYF. The CDR3 region has the DNA TGCAGTGCTAGCTCGAGCAGAGGGGAGACCCAGTACTTC.